One sample yielded the 13 T cell receptor beta chains listed below, sequenced in a study of technical replicates of blood from a few donors. Sequencing used immunoSEQ multiplex PCR; TCRdb keeps in-frame clones, though not all of them. The repertoire consists of tens of thousands of clones, with approximately 96% occurring once and the leading ten covering 0.3% to 0.4%. The sequencing sample was made of T cells isolated from PBMCs. Receptors originate from a human donor in good health.

This rearrangement joins TRBV5-8 to TRBJ2-7; 8 positions agree with TRBD1. This CDR3 has 12 amino acids. With 7 bases clipped from V and 3 bases from J, the junction kept 3 bases outside the gene matches. The germline gives CDR1 SGHTS, CDR2 YDEGEE. CDR3 bases: TGTGCCAGCGTTGGACAGGGCTACGAGCAGTACTTC. Translating gives CASVGQGYEQYF.

This chain links TRBV19 with TRBJ2-2; no clear D gene. CDR1 LNHDA and CDR2 SQIVND come from the germline V gene (reference sequence). V shed 7 bases and J shed 6 bases, with 12 bases lying between them. This CDR3 is built from 13 residues. Here the CDR3 DNA reads TGTGCCAGTATGACAAATTGGGCCGGGGAGCTGTTTTTT. This codes for CASMTNWAGELFF.

The chain recombines TRBV18 with TRBJ1-2; TRBD1 matches at 10 bases. The CDR3 extends over 14 amino acids. Looked up from germline, CDR1 is KGHSH and CDR2 is LQKENI. Germline trimming cut 3 bases from V and 5 bases from J; bases unmatched to any gene: 3. As DNA, the CDR3 is TGTGCCAGCTCACCCGGGACAGGGGAATATGGCTACACCTTC. Translated: CASSPGTGEYGYTF.

This chain connects TRBV7-9 to TRBJ1-4; D uncertain. The CDR3 is 12 amino acids. Trimming left V 3 bases short and J 14 bases short, with 13 bases between. Germline V gives CDR1 SEHNR, CDR2 FQNEAQ (reference sequence). The DNA of the CDR3 is TGTGCCAGCAGCTTCGTCGGAGAATCGCTGTTTTTT. Amino acid sequence: CASSFVGESLFF.

The J gene is TRBJ1-1, the V gene TRBV5-1; D unresolved. The CDR3 is made up of 13 amino acids. The germline V gene encodes CDR1 SGHRS and CDR2 YFSETQ. Trimming cost V 3 bases and J 1 base, with 7 bases left between them. Here the CDR3 reads CASSWEGNTEAFF. In DNA, the CDR3 is TGCGCCAGCAGCTGGGAGGGGAACACTGAAGCTTTCTTT.

The gene calls are TRBV10-3 and TRBJ2-7, with 10 bases that match TRBD2. Germline CDR1 and CDR2: ENHRY and SYGVKD. Trimming removed 1 base from V and 3 bases from J; junction bases left unmatched: 3. This CDR3 is built from 15 residues. CDR3 in DNA: TGTGCCATCAGTGAGTTACTAGCGGGAATCTACGAGCAGTACTTC. Protein sequence: CAISELLAGIYEQYF.

The chain recombines TRBV7-2 with TRBJ1-1; D gene ambiguous. Trimming shortened V by 3 bases and J by 0 bases, and 2 bases separated the two germline ends. Germline V gives CDR1 SGHTA, CDR2 FQGNSA. This CDR3 has 12 residues. The CDR3 region has the DNA TGTGCCAGCAGCTTCATGAACACTGAAGCTTTCTTT. Translating gives CASSFMNTEAFF.

The chain combines TRBV6-1 with TRBJ1-1, with D unclear. The germline V gene encodes CDR1 MNHNS and CDR2 SASEGT. V was pared by 8 bases and J by 1 base, with 17 bases between. The CDR3 contains 15 residues. The CDR3 loop reads CASSRSQTANTEAFF. In DNA, the CDR3 is TGTGCCAGCTCCCGGAGTCAGACCGCGAACACTGAAGCTTTCTTT.

To note about this clone: Mismatch with germline at one junction end may stem from a read error. This sequence joins TRBV29-1 and TRBJ2-7; 8 positions agree with TRBD1. Germline values: CDR1 SQVTM, CDR2 ANQGSEA. The CDR3 length is 12 residues. CDR3 loop: CSVETGGYEQYF. The DNA of the CDR3 is TGCAGTGTTGAAACAGGGGGATACGAGCAGTACTTC.

This clone was seen once. The rearrangement uses TRBV19 and TRBJ2-7; D remains ambiguous. This CDR3 region has 14 residues. The germline V gene has CDR1 LNHDA and CDR2 SQIVND (reference sequence). V lost 4 bases, J lost 0 bases, and 10 bases lay in between. The CDR3, as DNA: TGTGCCAGTAGTAGTTGGCGGAACTCCTACGAGCAGTACTTC. Translated: CASSSWRNSYEQYF.

In this sample, this clone turned up once. V is TRBV7-3 and J is TRBJ2-3; 7 bases map to TRBD2. The V and J ends lost 5 bases and 0 bases, in that order; junction bases with no gene match: 5. The V gene's germline CDR1 is SGHTA and CDR2 FQGTGA. This CDR3 contains 15 residues. The CDR3 spells CASSRSGKSTDTQYF. Here the CDR3 DNA reads TGTGCCAGCAGCCGCAGCGGGAAGAGCACAGATACGCAGTATTTT.

This clone was found a few times. CDR3 in DNA: TGTGCCAGCAGCCGGGGAGCAACTAATGAAAAACTGTTTTTT. Translated: CASSRGATNEKLFF. The chain links TRBV4-2 to TRBJ1-4; the D is unclear. This CDR3 region has 14 residues. Germline V gene sequence: CDR1 LGHNA, CDR2 YNFKEQ. Between the trimmed V and J ends, which lost 4 bases and 0 bases, there was a span of 6 bases.

This sequence joins TRBV10-3 and TRBJ2-1; TRBD2 agrees at 10 bases. Unmatched junction bases numbered 7, after V lost 5 bases and J lost 6 bases. This CDR3 is 15 amino acids long. Germline CDR1 is ENHRY and CDR2 is SYGVKD. CDR3 in amino acids: CAISLLAGVSNEQFF. For the CDR3, the DNA is TGTGCCATCAGTCTCCTAGCGGGAGTTAGCAATGAGCAGTTCTTC.